Listed below are T cell receptor beta chains from one sample, sequenced in a study of brain T cells in children with intractable seizures. TCRdb keeps only in-frame clones here, not all; method: immunoSEQ multiplex PCR. The table has some 76,000 clones, 90% to 95% seen once; the top ten hold approximately 1.4%. The sample consisted of peripheral blood, taken at surgery. Every receptor here comes from a boy under two years old with tuberous sclerosis and intractable seizures. The conserved cysteine and the conserved F or W are not part of the CDR3 here. D genes are given only for firm matches.

>TRBJ1-4|TRBV19|NA
ASTRGGADPNEKLF
>TRBJ2-1|TRBV7-3|NA
ASSLGGRNNEQF
>TRBJ1-6|TRBV9|TRBD1
ASSAHGWGQGSPLH
>TRBJ2-7|TRBV7-8|NA
ASSDRVYEQY
>TRBJ2-5|TRBV11-2|TRBD2
ASSTGLAVEETQY
>TRBJ2-3|TRBV6-5|TRBD2
ASSFSGYYTDTQY
>TRBJ2-2|TRBV2|NA
ASSGNSGALTGELF
>TRBJ2-3|TRBV5-1|NA
ASSSRGAGDTQY
>TRBJ1-2|TRBV5-1|TRBD1
ASSLEDRDYGYT
>TRBJ2-1|TRBV14|TRBD2
ASSTTIGRPMGSNEQF
>TRBJ2-1|TRBV4-2|TRBD2
ASRTSGGAYNEQF
>TRBJ1-5|TRBV28|TRBD1
ASRGTGGNQPQH
>TRBJ1-1|TRBV27|TRBD1
ASSPFAGTGAF
>TRBJ2-3|TRBV7-3|TRBD2
ASSFHPPGLARGPGTDTQY
>TRBJ2-7|TRBV5-1|TRBD1
ASRRVQGASYEQY
>TRBJ1-2|TRBV6-1|NA
ASSVLGGRTFYGYT
>TRBJ2-5|TRBV5-6|NA
ASSLSGETQY
>TRBJ2-7|TRBV30|TRBD2
AWSVLTSAYEQY
>TRBJ2-6|TRBV5-1|NA
ASSLDGGSSSGANVLT
>TRBJ2-1|TRBV2|NA
ASSSTPSSYNEQF
>TRBJ2-1|TRBV9|NA
ASSGFSGRGANEQF
>TRBJ1-4|TRBV30|TRBD1
AWSGGQVEKLF
>TRBJ1-1|TRBV27|TRBD1
ASSSRAGGLGAF
>TRBJ2-7|TRBV24-1|TRBD1
ATSDPGTGDEQY
>TRBJ2-1|TRBV6-5|NA
ASREGVGGDEQF
>TRBJ2-7|TRBV11-2|NA
ASSLETNKNYEQY
>TRBJ1-5|TRBV21-1|NA
AKAGQGMINQPQH
>TRBJ2-5|TRBV7-3|NA
ASSLFGGRGETQY
>TRBJ2-7|TRBV30|NA
AWSVANEQY
>TRBJ1-6|TRBV2|NA
AITMPVRNSPLH
>TRBJ1-2|TRBV18|NA
ASSPPMVSGGYT
>TRBJ2-7|TRBV13|TRBD1
ASSWDRDDEQY
>TRBJ2-5|TRBV7-9|NA
ASSLARGETQY
>TRBJ2-7|TRBV5-5|TRBD2
ASSLLVGGGTYEQY